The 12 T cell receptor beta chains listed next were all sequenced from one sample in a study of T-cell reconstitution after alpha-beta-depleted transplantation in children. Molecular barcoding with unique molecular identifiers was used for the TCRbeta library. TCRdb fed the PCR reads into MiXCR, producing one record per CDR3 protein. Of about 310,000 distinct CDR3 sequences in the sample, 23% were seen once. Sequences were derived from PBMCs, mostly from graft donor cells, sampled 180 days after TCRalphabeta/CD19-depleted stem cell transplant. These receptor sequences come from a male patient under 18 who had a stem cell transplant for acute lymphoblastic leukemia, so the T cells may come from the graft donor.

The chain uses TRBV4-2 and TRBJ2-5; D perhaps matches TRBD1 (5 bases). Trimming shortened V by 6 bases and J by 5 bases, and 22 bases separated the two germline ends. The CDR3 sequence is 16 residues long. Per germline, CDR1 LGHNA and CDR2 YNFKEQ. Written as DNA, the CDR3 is TGTGCCAGCAGTCCACGGTACAGGCAACTTGAGGAGACCCAGTACTTC. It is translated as CASSPRYRQLEETQYF.

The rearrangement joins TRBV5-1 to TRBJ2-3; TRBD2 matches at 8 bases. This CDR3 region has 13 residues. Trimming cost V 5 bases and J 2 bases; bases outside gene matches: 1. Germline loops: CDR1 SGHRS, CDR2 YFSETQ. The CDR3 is CASRLAVTDTQYF. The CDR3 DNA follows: TGCGCCAGCAGACTAGCGGTCACAGATACGCAGTATTTT.

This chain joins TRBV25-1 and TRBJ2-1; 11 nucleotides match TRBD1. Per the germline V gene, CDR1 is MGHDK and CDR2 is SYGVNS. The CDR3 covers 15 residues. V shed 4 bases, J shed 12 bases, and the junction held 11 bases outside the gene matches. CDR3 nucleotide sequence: TGTGCCAGCAGTGTTACCGGGACAGGGGGACTCGGGCAGTTCTTC. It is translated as CASSVTGTGGLGQFF.

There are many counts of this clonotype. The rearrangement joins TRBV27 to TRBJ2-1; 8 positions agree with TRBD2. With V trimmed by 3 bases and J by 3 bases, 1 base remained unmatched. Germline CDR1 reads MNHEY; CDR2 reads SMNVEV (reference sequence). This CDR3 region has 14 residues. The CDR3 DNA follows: TGTGCCAGCAGTTTGCTAGCGGGCTACAATGAGCAGTTCTTC. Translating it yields CASSLLAGYNEQFF.

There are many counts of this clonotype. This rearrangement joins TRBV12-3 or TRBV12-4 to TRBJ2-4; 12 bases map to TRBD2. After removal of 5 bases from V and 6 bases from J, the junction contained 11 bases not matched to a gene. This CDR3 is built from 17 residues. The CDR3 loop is CASSPASGGAGRNIQYF. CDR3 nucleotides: TGTGCCAGCAGTCCCGCTAGCGGGGGGGCCGGAAGAAACATTCAGTACTTC.

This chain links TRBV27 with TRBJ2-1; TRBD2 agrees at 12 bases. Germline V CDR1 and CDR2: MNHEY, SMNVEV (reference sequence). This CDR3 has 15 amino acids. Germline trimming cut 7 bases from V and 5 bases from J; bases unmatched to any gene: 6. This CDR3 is CASKTSGSGNNEQFF. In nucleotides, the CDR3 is TGTGCCAGCAAGACTAGCGGGAGCGGCAACAATGAGCAGTTCTTC.

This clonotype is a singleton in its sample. In DNA, the CDR3 is TGTGCCAGCAGCTTAGTACCAGCCATCTATGGCTACACCTTC. Translated, it gives CASSLVPAIYGYTF. The rearrangement links TRBV7-9 to TRBJ1-2, with D uncertain. CDR3 size: 14 residues. Germline-derived CDR1 and CDR2 are SEHNR and FQNEAQ (reference sequence). V lost 1 base and J 4 bases, leaving 10 bases between the germline ends.

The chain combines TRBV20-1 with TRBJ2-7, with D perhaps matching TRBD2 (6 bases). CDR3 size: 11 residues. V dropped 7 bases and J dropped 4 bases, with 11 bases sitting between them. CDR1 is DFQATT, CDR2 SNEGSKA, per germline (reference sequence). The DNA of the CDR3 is TGCAGTGTCCTCCGGGAGTACGAGCAGTACTTC. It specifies CSVLREYEQYF.

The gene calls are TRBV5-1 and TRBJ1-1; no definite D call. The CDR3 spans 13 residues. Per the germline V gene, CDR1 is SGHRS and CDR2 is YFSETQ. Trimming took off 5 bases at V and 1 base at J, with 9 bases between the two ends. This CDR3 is CASSFFRNTEAFF. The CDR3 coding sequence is TGCGCCAGCAGTTTCTTTAGGAACACTGAAGCTTTCTTT.

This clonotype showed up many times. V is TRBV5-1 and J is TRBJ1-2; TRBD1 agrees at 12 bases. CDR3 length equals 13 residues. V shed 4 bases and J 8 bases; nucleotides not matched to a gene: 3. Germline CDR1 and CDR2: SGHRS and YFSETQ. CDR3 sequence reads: CASSPGTGGGYTF. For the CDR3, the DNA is TGCGCCAGCAGCCCGGGGACAGGGGGCGGCTACACCTTC.

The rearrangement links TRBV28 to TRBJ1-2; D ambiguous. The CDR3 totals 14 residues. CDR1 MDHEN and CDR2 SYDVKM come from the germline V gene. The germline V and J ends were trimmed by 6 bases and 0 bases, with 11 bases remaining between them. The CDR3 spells CASSFNAANYGYTF. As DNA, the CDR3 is TGTGCCAGCAGCTTTAACGCGGCTAACTATGGCTACACCTTC.

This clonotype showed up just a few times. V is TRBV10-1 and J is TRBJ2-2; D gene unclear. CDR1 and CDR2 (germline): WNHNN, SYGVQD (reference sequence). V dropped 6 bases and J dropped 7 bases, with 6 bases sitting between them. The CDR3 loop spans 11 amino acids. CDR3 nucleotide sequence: TGCGCCAGCAGAGGTATCGGGGAGCTGTTTTTT. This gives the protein CASRGIGELFF.